Included here is one TCR beta chain sequence, with context. This sample stems from a study of metastatic and nonmetastatic thyroid tumors. Study at large: Repertoire data that came from the blood and tumor or nodule tissue of malignant and benign thyroid patients were compared.

Germline assignment: CDR1 DFQATT and CDR2 SNEGSKA (reference sequence). The CDR3 runs 14 residues. V was clipped by 4 bases and J by 5 bases, with 17 bases between them. No patient had received any treatment before thyroid surgery. TCRdb redid the clone calls on the PCR reads using MiXCR. The sample has about 16,000 clones; 13% are singletons. This receptor was obtained from a female donor with papillary thyroid cancer or a benign thyroid nodule (not recorded which). Some clones in this sample may be carry-over from other donors' samples. This chain uses TRBV20-1 with TRBJ1-2; D call uncertain. The sequenced sample consisted of blood. CDR3 nucleotide sequence: TGCAGTGCTAACCCGGCGGGATATAGATATGGCTACACCTTC. Protein product: CSANPAGYRYGYTF.